Presented here are 18 T cell receptor beta chains from one specimen sequenced in a study of early T cells in non-severe SARS-CoV-2 infection. Using its own MiXCR run on the 5' RACE reads, TCRdb lists one record per CDR3 protein. The table has 65,000 to 80,000 distinct CDR3 sequences, approximately 13% seen once; the top ten hold around 6%. Sequenced: whole blood. The receptors stem from an adult who was a healthcare worker with PCR-confirmed SARS-CoV-2 infection or an uninfected control (not recorded which).

This clonotype came up many times. The gene calls are TRBV19 and TRBJ2-2; D gene unclear. Trimming removed 1 base from V and 0 bases from J, with 9 bases in between. Germline CDR1 LNHDA, CDR2 SQIVND (reference sequence). CDR3 length equals 16 residues. The CDR3 protein is CASSIVGYSNTGELFF. The CDR3 coding sequence is TGTGCCAGTAGTATAGTCGGCTACTCGAACACCGGGGAGCTGTTTTTT.

This clonotype was observed a handful of times. The V call is TRBV27, the J call TRBJ2-2; 11 bases line up with TRBD2. Losses at the gene ends were 4 bases for V and 4 bases for J; bases not matched to a gene: 8. Germline V CDR1 and CDR2: MNHEY, SMNVEV (reference sequence). CDR3 size: 17 residues. CDR3 in amino acids: CASSSLLAGGATGELFF. CDR3 sequence (DNA): TGTGCCAGCAGTTCCCTCCTAGCGGGGGGTGCCACCGGGGAGCTGTTTTTT.

This sequence joins TRBV19 and TRBJ2-1, with 8 bases identical to TRBD2. J lost 8 bases, V lost 8 bases, and 8 bases had no gene match. CDR1 and CDR2 (germline): LNHDA, SQIVND (reference sequence). The CDR3 has 13 residues. CDR3 coding DNA: TGTGCCAGTGGAAGCGGGAGTTTTGATGAGCAGTTCTTC. This encodes CASGSGSFDEQFF. Together with reference TRBV19 and TRBJ2-1, the CDR3 gives the full variable domain: DGGITQSPKYLFRKEGQNVTLSCEQNLNHDAMYWYRQDPGQGLRLIYYSQIVNDFQKGDIAEGYSVSREKKESFPLTVTSAQKNPTAFYLCASGSGSFDEQFFGPGTRLTVL.

This clonotype has a handful of counts. The V gene is TRBV3-1, the J gene TRBJ2-3; possibly TRBD1 for D (5 bases). Trimming cost V 4 bases and J 6 bases, with 5 bases left between them. CDR3 length equals 11 residues. Germline CDR1 LGHDT, CDR2 YNNKEL (reference sequence). The CDR3 loop is CASSPGDTQYF. Written as DNA, the CDR3 is TGTGCCAGCAGCCCAGGGGATACGCAGTATTTT.

This clonotype was recorded many times. The chain uses TRBV18 and TRBJ2-1, with D perhaps TRBD2 (6 bases). V lost 3 bases and J lost 9, with 18 bases in between. CDR1 is KGHSH, CDR2 LQKENI, per germline. CDR3 length: 15 residues. As DNA, the CDR3 is TGTGCCAGCTCACCCTTGGCGGGGACGACAAGTGAGCAGTTCTTC. Encoded protein: CASSPLAGTTSEQFF.

This clonotype was seen a handful of times. This chain joins TRBV12-3 or TRBV12-4 and TRBJ2-3; D is uncertain. The CDR3 loop spans 14 amino acids. V dropped 6 bases and J dropped 1 base, with 11 bases sitting between them. The CDR3 here is CASSLSARTDTQYF. The CDR3 bases are TGTGCCAGCAGCCTCAGCGCCCGCACAGATACGCAGTATTTT.

V gene TRBV11-2 combines with J gene TRBJ2-3, with 8 bases aligning to TRBD2. With 3 bases clipped from V and 5 bases from J, the junction kept 10 bases outside the gene matches. CDR1 is SGHAT, CDR2 FQNNGV, per germline. The CDR3 consists of 16 residues. The CDR3 coding sequence is TGTGCCAGCAGCTTGTCAGGCGGGAGGAGAATAGATACGCAGTATTTT. Translating gives CASSLSGGRRIDTQYF. Full variable domain (missing parts from reference TRBV11-2 and TRBJ2-3): EAGVAQSPRYKIIEKRQSVAFWCNPISGHATLYWYQQILGQGPKLLIQFQNNGVVDDSQLPKDRFSAERLKGVDSTLKIQPAKLEDSAVYLCASSLSGGRRIDTQYFGPGTRLTVL.

This clonotype was observed at least ten times. The chain carries TRBV10-2 and TRBJ1-2; D is ambiguous. V dropped 0 bases and J dropped 0 bases, with 5 bases sitting between them. Germline lookup yields CDR1 WSHSY and CDR2 SAAADI. CDR3 size: 14 residues. In DNA, the CDR3 is TGCGCCAGCAGTGAGTCGGCGACTAACTATGGCTACACCTTC. Protein product: CASSESATNYGYTF.

This clonotype was seen ten or more times. The chain links TRBV27 to TRBJ1-5, with D hard to call. CDR3 size: 16 residues. CDR1 and CDR2 (germline): MNHEY, SMNVEV (reference sequence). Trimming took 1 base from V and 0 from J, leaving 10 bases between them. In DNA form, the CDR3 reads TGTGCCAGCAGTTTATGGGCAGCAAATAGCAATCAGCCCCAGCATTTT. Translated, it gives CASSLWAANSNQPQHF.

This clonotype was seen a handful of times. This sequence joins TRBV3-1 and TRBJ1-2; 7 bases agree with TRBD1. Germline V lookup: CDR1 LGHDT, CDR2 YNNKEL (reference sequence). The CDR3 spans 15 residues. With 0 bases clipped from V and 3 bases from J, the junction kept 4 bases outside the gene matches. CDR3 loop: CASSQDPTGDYGYTF. CDR3 nucleotide sequence: TGTGCCAGCAGCCAAGACCCAACAGGGGACTATGGCTACACCTTC.

V and J are TRBV6-2 or TRBV6-3 and TRBJ1-5; the D gene is possibly TRBD1 (5 bases). Trimming cost V 4 bases and J 6 bases, with 13 bases left between them. CDR3 size: 14 residues. CDR1 and CDR2 (germline): MNHEY, SVGEGT. CDR3 sequence reads: CASSWAGESQPQHF. CDR3 DNA: TGTGCCAGCAGTTGGGCGGGGGAAAGTCAGCCCCAGCATTTT.

This chain joins TRBV7-2 and TRBJ2-1; TRBD2 matches 8 bases. From germline, CDR1 is SGHTA and CDR2 FQGNSA. This CDR3 spans 15 amino acids. V lost 2 bases and J lost 6; bases outside the gene matches: 6. CDR3 protein: CASSLQRGPSNEQFF. DNA for the CDR3: TGTGCCAGCAGCTTACAGCGGGGGCCTTCCAATGAGCAGTTCTTC.

This clonotype showed up just a few times. The chain is built from TRBV29-1 and TRBJ2-7, with unresolved D. V was trimmed by 7 bases and J by 3 bases, leaving 10 bases between them. The CDR3 is 11 residues long. CDR1 and CDR2 from the germline V gene are SQVTM and ANQGSEA. The CDR3 reads CSGEYHYEQYF. DNA of the CDR3: TGCAGCGGCGAGTACCACTACGAGCAGTACTTC.

This clonotype occurred a few times. This rearrangement joins TRBV27 to TRBJ2-7, with TRBD2 matching over 12 bases. Germline V gene sequence: CDR1 MNHEY, CDR2 SMNVEV (reference sequence). The CDR3 is 18 residues long. The J segment lost 12 bases and the V segment lost 4 bases, leaving 22 bases of the junction unmatched. This chain's CDR3 is CASSSTMTGRTSGRFPYF. DNA for the CDR3: TGTGCCAGCAGTTCGACTATGACAGGGAGAACTAGCGGGAGGTTCCCGTACTTC.

This clonotype was seen ten or more times. The gene calls are TRBV14 and TRBJ1-1; D may be TRBD1 (5 bases). The CDR3 length is 13 residues. CDR1 and CDR2 (germline): SGHDN, FVKESK. V was shortened by 1 base and J by 7 bases, with 10 bases between the two germline ends. CDR3 protein: CASSQALGGEAFF. CDR3 sequence (DNA): TGTGCCAGCAGCCAAGCCCTCGGGGGTGAAGCTTTCTTT. The full variable domain, its missing parts supplied by reference TRBV14 and TRBJ1-1, is EAGVTQFPSHSVIEKGQTVTLRCDPISGHDNLYWYRRVMGKEIKFLLHFVKESKQDESGMPNNRFLAERTGGTYSTLKVQPAELEDSGVYFCASSQALGGEAFFGQGTRLTVV.

This chain uses TRBV6-2 or TRBV6-3 with TRBJ1-4; no clear D gene. The germline gives CDR1 MNHEY, CDR2 SVGEGT. With 6 bases removed from V and 0 bases from J, the gap between germline ends came to 5 bases. This CDR3 is built from 13 residues. This CDR3 is CASRRTTNEKLFF. DNA for the CDR3: TGTGCCAGCAGACGGACAACTAATGAAAAACTGTTTTTT.

This clonotype was observed many times. The chain carries TRBV11-2 and TRBJ1-4; 11 bases match TRBD1. The CDR3 is 17 amino acids. The junction had 8 bases not matched to a gene; V was cut back by 5 bases and J by 3 bases. Germline-derived CDR1 and CDR2 are SGHAT and FQNNGV. The CDR3 coding sequence is TGTGCCAGCAGCACACCGGGACAGGGGGTTCCTAATGAAAAACTGTTTTTT. Translating gives CASSTPGQGVPNEKLFF. The full variable domain, in which reference TRBV11-2 and TRBJ1-4 provide the parts outside the CDR3, is EAGVAQSPRYKIIEKRQSVAFWCNPISGHATLYWYQQILGQGPKLLIQFQNNGVVDDSQLPKDRFSAERLKGVDSTLKIQPAKLEDSAVYLCASSTPGQGVPNEKLFFGSGTQLSVL.

This clonotype turned up a few times. The chain is built from TRBV4-1 and TRBJ2-7; possible D gene TRBD2, 6 bases. The CDR3 is made up of 20 amino acids. V shed 1 base and J shed 10 bases, with 35 bases lying between them. CDR1 MGHRA and CDR2 YSYEKL come from the germline V gene. The CDR3: CASSQAPTGSGGRLYVEQYF. CDR3 DNA sequence: TGCGCCAGCAGCCAAGCTCCTACCGGTAGCGGAGGTAGACTCTACGTGGAACAGTACTTC.